This entry lists 16 T cell receptor beta chains sequenced from one sample in a study of human T cells and chemical hapten exposure. TCRdb independently ran MiXCR on the RACE reads; one entry per CDR3 protein. The sample contains roughly 48,000 distinct CDR3 sequences, 4.4% of which appear only once. Time point reported: healthy volunteer bleed at 2 weeks. Unfractionated whole blood was the source from which total RNA was extracted. Sequencing was carried out using whole blood. The source of these receptors is a human donor in good health. Some clones in this sample may be carry-over from other donors' samples.

The chain has TRBV18 and TRBJ1-5; the match to TRBD1 covers 8 bases. Per germline, CDR1 KGHSH and CDR2 LQKENI. The CDR3 runs to 17 residues. After removal of 2 bases from V and 3 bases from J, the junction contained 9 bases not matched to a gene. This chain's CDR3 is CASSPEDRVAYNQPQHF. The CDR3 nucleotides are TGTGCCAGCTCACCAGAGGACAGGGTGGCTTACAATCAGCCCCAGCATTTT.

Ten or more counts support this clonotype. The chain employs TRBV10-3 and TRBJ2-7; the match to TRBD1 covers 7 bases. CDR3 length: 15 amino acids. After removal of 6 bases from V and 0 bases from J, the junction contained 8 bases not matched to a gene. The V gene's germline CDR1 is ENHRY and CDR2 SYGVKD. As DNA, the CDR3 is TGTGCCATCAGCCAAGGGGGACAGCCCTCCTACGAGCAGTACTTC. It translates to CAISQGGQPSYEQYF.

This clonotype was counted ten times or more. The chain uses TRBV29-1 and TRBJ2-6; D is possibly TRBD1 (5 bases). The V and J ends lost 6 bases and 3 bases respectively, with 9 bases between them. The CDR3 runs to 13 residues. CDR1 is SQVTM, CDR2 ANQGSEA, per germline. CDR3 coding DNA: TGCAGCGTAGGGGTTGGTGGGGCCAACGTCCTGACTTTC. Translated, it gives CSVGVGGANVLTF.

The sample holds many counts of this clonotype. The chain joins TRBV10-3 to TRBJ1-4; no clear D. Looked up from germline, CDR1 is ENHRY and CDR2 is SYGVKD. The CDR3 is 17 residues long. Trimming took off 3 bases at V and 7 bases at J, with 21 bases between the two ends. The CDR3 loop reads CAISDGSASQPGEKLFF. Here the CDR3 DNA reads TGTGCCATCAGTGACGGCAGCGCCTCCCAACCGGGTGAAAAACTGTTTTTT.

This clonotype was seen at least ten times. The chain combines TRBV19 with TRBJ1-5, with 8 nucleotides matching TRBD1. V was pared by 3 bases and J by 7 bases, with 5 bases of the junction left unmatched. CDR1 is LNHDA, CDR2 SQIVND, per germline (reference sequence). The CDR3 totals 14 residues. CDR3 in amino acids: CASSMTGDLQPQHF. The CDR3 nucleotides are TGTGCCAGTAGTATGACAGGGGATCTACAGCCCCAGCATTTT.

This clonotype has only a few counts. The rearrangement uses TRBV15 and TRBJ1-3, with D perhaps TRBD1 (5 bases). V lost 5 bases and J lost 5, with 13 bases in between. The CDR3 is made up of 14 amino acids. Germline CDR1 and CDR2: LNHNV and YYDKDF (reference sequence). CDR3 sequence reads: CATSSPGHRNTIYF. In DNA form, the CDR3 reads TGTGCCACCAGCTCCCCCGGACATAGAAACACCATATATTTT.

This clonotype was seen only a few times. The rearrangement links TRBV28 to TRBJ1-1; D may be TRBD1 (6 bases). Trimming removed 10 bases at V and 3 bases at J, with 27 bases between. There are 17 residues in the CDR3. Germline V CDR1 and CDR2: MDHEN, SYDVKM. CDR3 DNA sequence: TGTGCCAACCCTAATTTGGGGGGCCCCACTACACACACTGAAGCTTTCTTT. Encoded protein: CANPNLGGPTTHTEAFF.

This clonotype has a count of ten or more. The genes are TRBV10-2 and TRBJ2-3; no reliable D call. CDR1 is WSHSY, CDR2 SAAADI, per germline. The CDR3 contains 11 residues. V shed 4 bases and J shed 6 bases, with 5 bases lying between them. As DNA, the CDR3 is TGCGCCAGCAGTGGGGTGGATACGCAGTATTTT. As protein: CASSGVDTQYF.

This clonotype was recorded a few times. The chain is built from TRBV9 and TRBJ2-2; 7 nucleotides line up with TRBD2. Germline V lookup: CDR1 SGDLS, CDR2 YYNGEE. Losses at the gene ends were 6 bases for V and 0 bases for J; bases not matched to a gene: 8. The CDR3 has 16 residues. The CDR3 protein is CASTQTSTPNTGELFF. For the CDR3, the DNA is TGTGCCAGCACCCAGACTAGCACCCCGAACACCGGGGAGCTGTTTTTT.

This clonotype appeared many times. The V and J genes are TRBV5-1 and TRBJ2-5, with D perhaps TRBD1 (5 bases). Trimming stripped 1 base from V and 4 bases from J, with 23 bases between. Per germline, CDR1 SGHRS and CDR2 YFSETQ. The CDR3 is made up of 18 amino acids. The CDR3 nucleotides read TGCGCCAGCAGCTTGTCGGGCGCTACCTGGGGCGCAGGAGAGACCCAGTACTTC. This codes for CASSLSGATWGAGETQYF. The full variable domain, with the rest looked up from reference TRBV5-1 and TRBJ2-5, is KAGVTQTPRYLIKTRGQQVTLSCSPISGHRSVSWYQQTPGQGLQFLFEYFSETQRNKGNFPGRFSGRQFSNSRSEMNVSTLELGDSALYLCASSLSGATWGAGETQYFGPGTRLLVL.

This clonotype was counted ten times or more. Here the CDR3 DNA reads TGTGCCAGCAGCCTTAGGGGTACTGAAGCTTTCTTT. Translated, it gives CASSLRGTEAFF. This chain connects TRBV3-1 to TRBJ1-1; weak D call: TRBD1 (5 bases). CDR3 length: 12 amino acids. The germline V gene encodes CDR1 LGHDT and CDR2 YNNKEL (reference sequence). V lost 4 bases to trimming and J lost 5 bases, with 8 bases between them.

This clonotype was counted many times. This rearrangement joins TRBV21-1 to TRBJ2-7; whether TRBD1, the table's D call, matches the DNA was not checked. TRBV21-1 is flagged as a pseudogene. The CDR3 runs to 15 residues. The CDR3 reads CASSGPGQGFYEQYF. The CDR3 region has the DNA TGTGCCAGCAGCGGACCGGGACAGGGATTCTACGAGCAGTACTTC.

To note about this clonotype: Since a much larger clone is just one base distant, this may be a read error. J is TRBJ2-3 and V is TRBV28, with D perhaps given as TRBD1 or TRBD2 (5 bases each). CDR1 and CDR2 from the germline V gene are MDHEN and SYDVKM. The CDR3 extends over 16 amino acids. This chain's CDR3 is CASSSLWGRRTGTQYF. The CDR3 nucleotides read TGTGCCAGCAGTTCCCTCTGGGGGAGACGCACAGGTACGCAGTATTTT.

This clonotype was seen ten or more times. The chain has TRBV28 and TRBJ1-1; D is perhaps TRBD1 (6 bases). The CDR3 sequence is 13 residues long. CDR1 and CDR2 from the germline V gene are MDHEN and SYDVKM. Trimming pared 8 bases from V and 1 base from J, leaving 11 bases between. This CDR3 is CASLTGTNTEAFF. Here the CDR3 DNA reads TGTGCCAGCCTCACAGGGACGAACACTGAAGCTTTCTTT.

The V and J genes are TRBV10-3 and TRBJ2-7; no clear D gene. This CDR3 has 11 residues. Trimming shortened V by 5 bases and J by 1 base, and 3 bases separated the two germline ends. Germline CDR1 ENHRY, CDR2 SYGVKD. In nucleotides, the CDR3 is TGTGCCATCAGTTCATCCTACGAGCAGTACTTC. This encodes CAISSSYEQYF.

This clonotype has only a few counts. The V and J genes are TRBV28 and TRBJ2-7, with unresolved D. CDR1 and CDR2 (germline): MDHEN, SYDVKM. The CDR3 spans 14 residues. The V end was cut by 3 bases, the J end by 2 bases, with 11 bases between. This CDR3 reads CASSFGQRTYEQYF. DNA of the CDR3: TGTGCCAGCAGTTTCGGTCAGCGTACCTACGAGCAGTACTTC.